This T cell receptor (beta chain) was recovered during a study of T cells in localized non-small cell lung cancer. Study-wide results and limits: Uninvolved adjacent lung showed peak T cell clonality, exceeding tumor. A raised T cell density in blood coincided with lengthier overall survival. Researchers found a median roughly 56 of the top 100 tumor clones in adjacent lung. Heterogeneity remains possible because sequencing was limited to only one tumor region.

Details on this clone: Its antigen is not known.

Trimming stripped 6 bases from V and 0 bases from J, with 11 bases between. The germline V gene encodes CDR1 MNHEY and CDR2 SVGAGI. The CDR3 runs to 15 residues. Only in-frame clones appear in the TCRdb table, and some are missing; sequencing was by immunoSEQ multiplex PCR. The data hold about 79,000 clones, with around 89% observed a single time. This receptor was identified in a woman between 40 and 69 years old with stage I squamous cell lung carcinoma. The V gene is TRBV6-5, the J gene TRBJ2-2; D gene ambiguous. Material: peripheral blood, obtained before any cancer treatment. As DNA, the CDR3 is TGTGCCAGCAGCCCAGGCGGTTCGAACACCGGGGAGCTGTTTTTT. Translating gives CASSPGGSNTGELFF.